This entry lists 19 T cell receptor beta chains sequenced from one sample in a study of control samples from healthy donors and cancer patients. The protocol was immunoSEQ multiplex PCR, while the TCRdb copy is restricted to in-frame clones and leaves out a portion. The data hold 85,000 to 100,000 clones, with 80% to 95% observed a single time. The specimen sequenced was blood. Receptors were obtained from a man aged 18 to 35 in good health.

The chain combines TRBV14 with TRBJ2-5; 7 bases line up with TRBD2. CDR1 is SGHDN and CDR2 is FVKESK in the germline V gene. CDR3 length: 15 amino acids. The ends lost 4 bases at V and 1 base at J; junction bases unmatched: 6. The CDR3 here is CASSPSAGLQETQYF. CDR3 nucleotides: TGTGCCAGCAGCCCCTCAGCGGGACTCCAAGAGACCCAGTACTTC.

The chain recombines TRBV7-8 with TRBJ2-2; no definite D call. CDR3 length equals 15 residues. Germline V lookup: CDR1 SGHVS, CDR2 FQNEAQ. Trimming stripped 1 base from V and 2 bases from J, with 8 bases between. CDR3: CASSLVPRNTGELFF. CDR3 DNA sequence: TGTGCCAGCAGCTTAGTCCCCAGAAACACCGGGGAGCTGTTTTTT.

This clone showed up just a few times. For the CDR3, the DNA is TGCGCCAGCAGCCCCCGGCTCCTCAGCTCCTACGAGCAGTACTTC. Translated: CASSPRLLSSYEQYF. This rearrangement joins TRBV4-1 to TRBJ2-7; D is ambiguous. This CDR3 is built from 15 residues. Deletions cut 4 bases from V and 0 bases from J, with 13 bases between. CDR1 and CDR2 (germline): MGHRA, YSYEKL.

V usage is TRBV6-2 or TRBV6-3 and J usage is TRBJ2-1, with 11 bases aligning to TRBD2. The CDR3 runs to 14 residues. The germline CDR1 and CDR2 sequences are MNHEY and SVGEGT. V was pared by 4 bases and J by 9 bases, with 5 bases of the junction left unmatched. The CDR3 nucleotides read TGTGCCAGCAGTTTAGCGGGAGGGGGGGGTGAGCAGTTCTTC. Its translation: CASSLAGGGGEQFF.

This chain uses TRBV3-1 (or the pseudogene TRBV3-2) with TRBJ1-5; perhaps TRBD1 as D (5 bases). V lost 3 bases and J lost 3, with 9 bases in between. Germline values: CDR1 LGHDT, CDR2 YNNKEL (reference sequence). The CDR3 length is 14 residues. This CDR3 is CASSHGGVNQPQHF. CDR3 coding DNA: TGTGCCAGCAGCCACGGGGGGGTCAATCAGCCCCAGCATTTT.

The rearrangement joins TRBV25-1 to TRBJ1-3; D unresolved. Germline V CDR1 and CDR2: MGHDK, SYGVNS. V dropped 2 bases and J dropped 0 bases, with 14 bases sitting between them. The CDR3 is 17 amino acids. The CDR3 here is CASSEVREENSGNTIYF. CDR3 DNA sequence: TGTGCCAGCAGTGAAGTAAGGGAGGAGAACTCTGGAAACACCATATATTTT.

The chain employs TRBV4-3 and TRBJ1-6; weak D call: TRBD1 (5 bases). Trimming left V 1 base short and J 13 bases short, with 26 bases between. The CDR3 spans 18 residues. Germline V gene lookup returns CDR1 LGHNA and CDR2 YSLEER. CDR3 sequence (DNA): TGCGCCAGCAGCCAAGCCGAGCAGGGCAGCCGAATCCCTTTTCCCCTCCACTTT. Its protein product is CASSQAEQGSRIPFPLHF.

The chain is built from TRBV5-6 and TRBJ2-7; 8 bases are a match to TRBD2. Per germline, CDR1 SGHDT and CDR2 YYEEEE. The CDR3 is 14 residues long. Trimming at V came to 2 bases and at J to 6 bases, leaving 7 bases not matched to a gene. The CDR3 loop is CASSFGLANPEQYF. The DNA of the CDR3 is TGTGCCAGCAGCTTCGGACTAGCAAATCCCGAGCAGTACTTC. Together with reference TRBV5-6 and TRBJ2-7, the CDR3 gives the full variable domain: DAGVTQSPTHLIKTRGQQVTLRCSPKSGHDTVSWYQQALGQGPQFIFQYYEEEERQRGNFPDRFSGHQFPNYSSELNVNALLLGDSALYLCASSFGLANPEQYFGPGTRLTVT.

The chain couples TRBV19 to TRBJ1-4, with TRBD1 identical over 9 bases. Germline CDR1 LNHDA, CDR2 SQIVND (reference sequence). J gave up 7 bases and V 5 bases, and 11 bases lay outside the gene matches. The CDR3 length is 16 residues. The chain's CDR3 is CASSPDMGQGREKLFF. The CDR3 region has the DNA TGTGCCAGTAGTCCTGATATGGGACAGGGTCGTGAAAAACTGTTTTTT.

V and J are TRBV4-1 and TRBJ1-4; D gene uncertain. The CDR3 is 17 residues long. Germline lookup yields CDR1 MGHRA and CDR2 YSYEKL. The V and J ends lost 1 base and 8 bases respectively, with 20 bases between them. Written as DNA, the CDR3 is TGCGCCAGCAGCCAAGTTAACCCGACTAGGTTGAGGGAAAAACTGTTTTTT. Translation: CASSQVNPTRLREKLFF.

The genes are TRBV12-3 or TRBV12-4 and TRBJ1-1; D call uncertain. This CDR3 region has 13 residues. The germline V and J ends were trimmed by 4 bases and 4 bases, with 10 bases remaining between them. CDR3 bases: TGTGCCAGCAGTTCTGTGTTACGCACTGAAGCTTTCTTT. Encoded protein: CASSSVLRTEAFF.

The chain has TRBV5-6 and TRBJ1-6; D not certain. V dropped 3 bases and J dropped 2 bases, with 15 bases sitting between them. Germline V gives CDR1 SGHDT, CDR2 YYEEEE. The CDR3 runs to 17 residues. The CDR3 spells CASSSGERETYNSPLHF. The DNA of the CDR3 is TGTGCCAGCAGCTCCGGGGAAAGGGAAACCTATAATTCACCCCTCCACTTT.

The chain couples TRBV13 to TRBJ1-1; D might be TRBD1 (5 bases). Germline CDR1 is PRHDT and CDR2 is FYEKMQ (reference sequence). The V gene lost 2 bases and the J gene lost 4 bases, with 29 bases spanning the gap. The CDR3 runs to 20 residues. This CDR3 reads CASSLSPRGVRGSSGTEAFF. CDR3 bases: TGTGCCAGCAGCTTATCGCCTCGGGGGGTGAGGGGATCGTCCGGCACTGAAGCTTTCTTT.

The V gene is TRBV14, the J gene TRBJ2-7, with unresolved D. Germline V lookup: CDR1 SGHDN, CDR2 FVKESK. V was trimmed by 0 bases and J by 2 bases, leaving 8 bases between them. The CDR3 consists of 14 residues. CDR3 loop: CASSQDRSAYEQYF. The CDR3 coding sequence is TGTGCCAGCAGCCAAGATCGGTCCGCCTACGAGCAGTACTTC.

Only one count was recorded for this clone. The chain links TRBV6-2 or TRBV6-3 to TRBJ2-3, with 9 nucleotides matching TRBD2. Trimming at V came to 6 bases and at J to 6 bases, leaving 10 bases not matched to a gene. The CDR3 contains 15 residues. Germline CDR1 reads MNHEY; CDR2 reads SVGEGT. This CDR3 is CASSSDLAGRDTQYF. CDR3 DNA sequence: TGTGCCAGCAGCTCCGACCTAGCGGGACGGGATACGCAGTATTTT.

The chain carries TRBV6-2 or TRBV6-3 and TRBJ2-1; 9 bases are a match to TRBD1. Trimming removed 2 bases from V and 8 bases from J; junction bases left unmatched: 13. Germline assignment: CDR1 MNHEY and CDR2 SVGEGT. The CDR3 length is 17 residues. The CDR3 sequence is CASSYVIGQGLLDEQFF. CDR3 coding DNA: TGTGCCAGCAGTTACGTTATCGGACAGGGGTTGTTGGATGAGCAGTTCTTC.

The sample holds one count of this clone. The chain links TRBV7-9 to TRBJ1-1, with D perhaps matching TRBD1 (5 bases). The germline V gene encodes CDR1 SEHNR and CDR2 FQNEAQ (reference sequence). This CDR3 comprises 12 residues. V gave up 5 bases and J gave up 4 bases, with 8 bases separating them. The CDR3 nucleotides read TGTGCCAGCAGCCAACAGGTCACTGAAGCTTTCTTT. Translating it yields CASSQQVTEAFF.

This chain links TRBV6-6 with TRBJ2-3; no clear D. The CDR3 is made up of 11 amino acids. The germline gives CDR1 MNHNY, CDR2 SVGAGI (reference sequence). V lost 3 bases to trimming and J lost 4 bases, with 2 bases between them. The CDR3: CASSYSDTQYF. CDR3 nucleotide sequence: TGTGCCAGCAGTTATTCAGATACGCAGTATTTT.

The chain is built from TRBV12-5 and TRBJ2-2; D remains ambiguous. V lost 1 base and J lost 4, with 4 bases in between. The CDR3 is 13 residues long. Germline V gene data show CDR1 as LGHNT and CDR2 as FRNRAP. CDR3 coding DNA: TGTGCTAGTGGTTTGGGGTCCACCGGGGAGCTGTTTTTT. Protein sequence: CASGLGSTGELFF.